The sequence of this T cell receptor (beta chain) was determined in a study of radiotherapy plus CTLA-4 blockade in lung cancer (dated by TCRdb to about 2018). Turning to the overall study: Objective responses were observed in 18% of enrolled patients, and disease control was achieved in around 30%. The paper's findings and limits, for the study overall: The strongest predictors of response, as reported, were early dynamic changes in blood T cell clones along with a rise in serum interferon-beta after radiation. After treatment with radiotherapy and ipilimumab, TCR clones that originated in tumors expanded in peripheral blood.

On this clone: Its antigen is still unknown. One base away there is no much larger clone; base qualities are not given.

The study tested focal radiation therapy combined with CTLA-4 blockade (ipilimumab) in patients with chemo-refractory metastatic non-small-cell lung cancer. Taken from cysteine to phenylalanine, the CDR3 has 14 residues. The only DNA kept is the CDR3, 42 bases in frame from the first base. Looking up the germline V gene yields CDR1 SGHDT and CDR2 YYEEEE. V is reduced by 7 bases and J by 3 bases, leaving a spacing of 13 bases between them. Library prep was done by the immunoSEQ multiplex PCR assay. This is the immuneACCESS table as TCRdb keeps it, with only in-frame sequences that have V and J called. A part of the clones is gone; compared with another copy, unresolved V genes explain less than half, and the rest is unexplained. For this sample the table gives 81,000 or so clones, of which roughly four fifths were detected only once. The top ten hold about 14% of the sample.

The V and J segments used are TRBV5-6 and TRBJ2-2; TRBD2 is a weak D gene call, 5 bases matching. The TCR sequence derives from a human donor with non-small cell lung cancer that progressed on radiotherapy plus ipilimumab. The sample consisted of peripheral blood, taken from a patient treated with radiotherapy plus ipilimumab. The sequence in DNA is TGTGCCAGCCTTCCGGGGATTTACACCGGGGAGCTGTTTTTT. It encodes CASLPGIYTGELFF.